This TCR beta chain stems from a study of blood T cells in healthy people across ages. Broader study findings: Diversity of TCR beta correlated strongly with naive T cell percentage.

Per sample, at least 6 micrograms of total RNA were extracted. Combining a sample-barcoded 5' primer with a J-beta primer mix, a second PCR ran for roughly 7 to 11 cycles. Each sample yielded at least 2.5 million CDR3-containing paired-end reads. One entry per CDR3 protein results from TCRdb running MiXCR on the 5' RACE reads. The repertoire includes around 1,900,000 distinct CDR3 sequences, 35% to 50% of them detected once, and more than 20% sits in the top ten. Ten or more counts support this clonotype. Its antigen is unknown. The length of the CDR3 is 13 residues. V lost 4 bases and J 5 bases, leaving 10 bases between the germline ends. CDR1 and CDR2 from the germline V gene are SGHRS and YFSETQ.

The TCR comes from a human donor in good health. V gene TRBV5-1 combines with J gene TRBJ2-1, with D unclear. Sequences were obtained from blood. The CDR3: CASSTLQDNEQFF. The CDR3, as DNA: TGCGCCAGCAGCACTCTTCAGGACAATGAGCAGTTCTTC.